Sequencing of this TCR beta chain was carried out in a study of vaccination effects on CD4 cells after COVID-19. V lost 3 bases, J lost 4 bases, and 7 bases stayed unmatched. The germline V gene has CDR1 SNHLY and CDR2 FYNNEI. CDR3 length: 15 residues. A remark on this clone: Its antigen remains unidentified.

Measured with immunoSEQ multiplex PCR; TCRdb has only the in-frame clones, and not every one. The table lists under 85,000 clones, 74% of them singletons. The ViraFEST assay expanded antigen-specific CD4+ T cells with viral peptide pools before sequencing. Following 10 days of culture, CD4+ T cells were isolated. Nucleocapsid antibodies were negative in the vaccine recipients, who had never had SARS-CoV-2 infection. Cultures used over 1.5 million PBMC per well, around 9 IU/ml IL-2 and about 10 ug/ml peptides. Half the medium was swapped for IL-2 medium on days 3 and 7. Points from the study as a whole: Late post-vaccination, clones induced by infection and those induced by vaccine underwent marked clonal contraction.

The specimen was CD4+ T cells from PBMCs cultured with HCoV-229E spike peptides, collected before COVID-19 vaccination. The V gene is TRBV2, the J gene TRBJ1-2, with 8 bases matching TRBD1. This TCR came from a human donor who received a COVID-19 vaccine. The CDR3 sequence is CASSEGNRGGYGYTF. The CDR3 bases are TGTGCCAGCAGTGAGGGGAACAGGGGGGGCTATGGCTACACCTTC.